The source of this TCR beta chain is a study of blood T cell repertoires in COVID-19. Only in-frame clones appear in the TCRdb table, and some are missing; sequencing was by immunoSEQ multiplex PCR. The sample has about 220,000 clones, less than 90% seen once. This clone has more than one count but fewer than ten. This CDR3 region has 13 residues. Germline V gives CDR1 LGHDT, CDR2 YNNKEL (reference sequence). The V end was cut by 3 bases, the J end by 7 bases, with 9 bases between. V gene TRBV3-1 (or the pseudogene TRBV3-2) combines with J gene TRBJ2-2; D is perhaps TRBD1 (5 bases). The origin of this receptor is an older woman who had recovered from COVID-19. The specimen was peripheral blood. The CDR3 coding sequence is TGTGCCAGCAGCCAGGGGCTCAACGGGGAGCTGTTTTTT. The encoded protein is CASSQGLNGELFF.